A selection of T cell receptor beta chains follows, all from one sample in a study of cytomegalovirus exposure and HLA in healthy donors. Assay used: immunoSEQ multiplex PCR; TCRdb lists only in-frame clones, some missing. Its clone listing holds about 140,000 clones. The source material was PBMCs. These receptors came from a male donor in good health and CMV-seronegative. Each CDR3 is given with its conserved first and last residue. The D gene is left open where the match is weak.

D gene: -
V gene: TRBV2
J gene: TRBJ2-7
CDR3 length: 13
CDR3 DNA: TGTGCCAGCAGGGGGGCTTGGGCTTCGGAGCAGTACTTC
CDR3 protein: CASRGAWASEQYF

D gene: TRBD2
V gene: TRBV5-1
J gene: TRBJ2-2
CDR3 length: 16
CDR3 DNA: TGCGCCAGCAGCGGGACTAGCGGGGGGGCAACCGGGGAGCTGTTTTTT
CDR3 protein: CASSGTSGGATGELFF

D gene: TRBD1
V gene: TRBV13
J gene: TRBJ2-6
CDR3 length: 17
CDR3 DNA: TGTGCCAGCAGCTTAGTGGGGACAGGGCGCCTTTCCAACGTCCTGACTTTC
CDR3 protein: CASSLVGTGRLSNVLTF

D gene: -
V gene: TRBV6-5
J gene: TRBJ2-1
CDR3 length: 15
CDR3 DNA: TGTGCCAGCAGTTACGACTCGAGCTCCTACAATGAGCAGTTCTTC
CDR3 protein: CASSYDSSSYNEQFF

D gene: -
V gene: TRBV2
J gene: TRBJ2-2
CDR3 length: 14
CDR3 DNA: TGTGCCAGCAGTGCTGGACTTAACACCGGGGAGCTGTTTTTT
CDR3 protein: CASSAGLNTGELFF

D gene: TRBD1
V gene: TRBV6-5
J gene: TRBJ2-3
CDR3 length: 16
CDR3 DNA: TGTGCCAGCAGTTACTCTTTGGGGACAGGGGAAGATACGCAGTATTTT
CDR3 protein: CASSYSLGTGEDTQYF

D gene: TRBD1
V gene: TRBV7-3
J gene: TRBJ1-1
CDR3 length: 13
CDR3 DNA: TGTGCCAGCAGCTTAAGCGACAGGGATGAAGCTTTCTTT
CDR3 protein: CASSLSDRDEAFF

D gene: -
V gene: TRBV19
J gene: TRBJ1-1
CDR3 length: 15
CDR3 DNA: TGTGCCAGTAGAGTTTCGACAGCCCGGAACACTGAAGCTTTCTTT
CDR3 protein: CASRVSTARNTEAFF

D gene: TRBD1
V gene: TRBV29-1
J gene: TRBJ2-7
CDR3 length: 12
CDR3 DNA: TGCAGCGTGGGACAGGGGATCGAGGAGCAGTACTTC
CDR3 protein: CSVGQGIEEQYF

D gene: TRBD1
V gene: TRBV10-3
J gene: TRBJ1-1
CDR3 length: 13
CDR3 DNA: TGTGCCTCCGCCGACAGGGCGGCTGATGAAGCTTTCTTT
CDR3 protein: CASADRAADEAFF

D gene: TRBD2
V gene: TRBV27
J gene: TRBJ2-5
CDR3 length: 14
CDR3 DNA: TGTGCCAGCAGTCCTACTAGCGGGGGGAGGGACCAGTACTTC
CDR3 protein: CASSPTSGGRDQYF

D gene: -
V gene: TRBV18
J gene: TRBJ2-3
CDR3 length: 17
CDR3 DNA: TGTGCCAGCTCACCCCCCCCGGAAGGGGGGGACACAGATACGCAGTATTTT
CDR3 protein: CASSPPPEGGDTDTQYF

D gene: -
V gene: TRBV18
J gene: TRBJ1-3
CDR3 length: 13
CDR3 DNA: TGTGCCAGCTCACCAGGACTGAGAGACACCATATATTTT
CDR3 protein: CASSPGLRDTIYF

D gene: -
V gene: TRBV6-5
J gene: TRBJ2-1
CDR3 length: 13
CDR3 DNA: TGTGCCAGCAGTCGGGGTGGCTACAATGAGCAGTTCTTC
CDR3 protein: CASSRGGYNEQFF

D gene: TRBD1
V gene: TRBV28
J gene: TRBJ1-1
CDR3 length: 14
CDR3 DNA: TGTGCCAGCAGTCCGGACAGGGCGGGAACTGAAGCTTTCTTT
CDR3 protein: CASSPDRAGTEAFF

D gene: -
V gene: TRBV5-1
J gene: TRBJ2-5
CDR3 length: 15
CDR3 DNA: TGCGCCAGCAGCTCGACGGGCGGGGTCCAAGAGACCCAGTACTTC
CDR3 protein: CASSSTGGVQETQYF

D gene: TRBD2
V gene: TRBV5-6
J gene: TRBJ2-5
CDR3 length: 15
CDR3 DNA: TGTGCCAGCAGCCCCGGGACTAGCGGACAAGAGACCCAGTACTTC
CDR3 protein: CASSPGTSGQETQYF

D gene: -
V gene: TRBV6-6
J gene: TRBJ2-7
CDR3 length: 14
CDR3 DNA: TGTGCCAGCAGTTACTCCGGTTCCGGCTACGAGCAGTACTTC
CDR3 protein: CASSYSGSGYEQYF

D gene: -
V gene: TRBV6-6
J gene: TRBJ2-5
CDR3 length: 14
CDR3 DNA: TGTGCCAGCACGGTAGGGGGAAGGGGGGAGACCCAGTACTTC
CDR3 protein: CASTVGGRGETQYF

D gene: -
V gene: TRBV6-5
J gene: TRBJ2-7
CDR3 length: 13
CDR3 DNA: TGTGCCAGCAGGCCTCCCCAAGGACACGAGCAGTACTTC
CDR3 protein: CASRPPQGHEQYF

D gene: -
V gene: TRBV18
J gene: TRBJ2-2
CDR3 length: 15
CDR3 DNA: TGTGCCAGCTCACCATTACAGGGGAACACCGGGGAGCTGTTTTTT
CDR3 protein: CASSPLQGNTGELFF

D gene: TRBD2
V gene: TRBV19
J gene: TRBJ2-3
CDR3 length: 16
CDR3 DNA: TGTGCCAGTAGTATACCCTGGACTAGCGAGAGTGATACGCAGTATTTT
CDR3 protein: CASSIPWTSESDTQYF

D gene: TRBD1
V gene: TRBV7-9
J gene: TRBJ2-7
CDR3 length: 14
CDR3 DNA: TGTGCCAGCAGCCCCCGGGACAGGGCCTACGAGCAGTACTTC
CDR3 protein: CASSPRDRAYEQYF

D gene: TRBD1
V gene: TRBV9
J gene: TRBJ1-2
CDR3 length: 15
CDR3 DNA: TGTGCCAGCAGCGTAGGAACCGGGACAGCCTATGGCTACACCTTC
CDR3 protein: CASSVGTGTAYGYTF

D gene: -
V gene: TRBV7-7
J gene: TRBJ2-7
CDR3 length: 15
CDR3 DNA: TGTGCTAGCAGCTTAGGCGTTAGGGGCGGGAACGAGCAGTACTTC
CDR3 protein: CASSLGVRGGNEQYF

D gene: -
V gene: TRBV9
J gene: TRBJ2-7
CDR3 length: 15
CDR3 DNA: TGTGCCAGCAGCGTAGAGACTAGAGGTCCCTACGAGCAGTACTTC
CDR3 protein: CASSVETRGPYEQYF

D gene: -
V gene: TRBV7-9
J gene: TRBJ2-5
CDR3 length: 13
CDR3 DNA: TGTGCCAGCAGCTTCAGCGCACCAGAGACCCAGTACTTC
CDR3 protein: CASSFSAPETQYF

D gene: TRBD1
V gene: TRBV5-6
J gene: TRBJ1-1
CDR3 length: 12
CDR3 DNA: TGTGCCAGCAGCTCGGACAGGGTACGGGCTTTCTTT
CDR3 protein: CASSSDRVRAFF

D gene: TRBD1
V gene: TRBV30
J gene: TRBJ2-5
CDR3 length: 14
CDR3 DNA: TGTGCCTGCAAACAGGGGCATTTTGGAGAGACCCAGTACTTC
CDR3 protein: CACKQGHFGETQYF

D gene: -
V gene: TRBV7-9
J gene: TRBJ2-1
CDR3 length: 14
CDR3 DNA: TGTGCCAGCAGCTTAGGGTCCAGAGAGGGTGAGCAGTTCTTC
CDR3 protein: CASSLGSREGEQFF

D gene: TRBD1
V gene: TRBV4-1
J gene: TRBJ2-2
CDR3 length: 16
CDR3 DNA: TGCGCCAGCAGCCTAGGACAGGGGGCGGACACCGGGGAGCTGTTTTTT
CDR3 protein: CASSLGQGADTGELFF

D gene: -
V gene: TRBV19
J gene: TRBJ2-7
CDR3 length: 13
CDR3 DNA: TGTGCCAGTAGTGGGGCCGAGAAGGGCGAGCAGTACTTC
CDR3 protein: CASSGAEKGEQYF

D gene: TRBD1
V gene: TRBV6-4
J gene: TRBJ1-4
CDR3 length: 18
CDR3 DNA: TGTGCCAGCCACCCCGGCCGGGACAGGGGGCGAACTAATGAAAAACTGTTTTTT
CDR3 protein: CASHPGRDRGRTNEKLFF

D gene: -
V gene: TRBV7-6
J gene: TRBJ1-4
CDR3 length: 15
CDR3 DNA: TGTGCCAGCAGCCAAAAGGGGATCACTAATGAAAAACTGTTTTTT
CDR3 protein: CASSQKGITNEKLFF

D gene: -
V gene: TRBV29-1
J gene: TRBJ1-3
CDR3 length: 12
CDR3 DNA: TGCAGCGGATTACTGGGCGGAAACACCATATATTTT
CDR3 protein: CSGLLGGNTIYF

D gene: -
V gene: TRBV27
J gene: TRBJ1-6
CDR3 length: 16
CDR3 DNA: TGTGCCAGCAGTTTCCTAAGGACACCAAATAATTCACCCCTCCACTTT
CDR3 protein: CASSFLRTPNNSPLHF

D gene: -
V gene: TRBV4-3
J gene: TRBJ1-1
CDR3 length: 15
CDR3 DNA: TGCGCCAGCAGCCAAGATAGGGGCAGGGACACTGAAGCTTTCTTT
CDR3 protein: CASSQDRGRDTEAFF

D gene: TRBD1
V gene: TRBV5-1
J gene: TRBJ1-2
CDR3 length: 11
CDR3 DNA: TGCGCCAGCAGTCTGACAGGGAGGTACACCTTC
CDR3 protein: CASSLTGRYTF

D gene: -
V gene: TRBV25-1
J gene: TRBJ2-3
CDR3 length: 13
CDR3 DNA: TGTGCCAGCAGTGACGGGGGAGTAGATACGCAGTATTTT
CDR3 protein: CASSDGGVDTQYF

D gene: -
V gene: TRBV2
J gene: TRBJ1-2
CDR3 length: 14
CDR3 DNA: TGTGCCAGCAGTGAACAAGGGAAGGGACTTGGCTACACCTTC
CDR3 protein: CASSEQGKGLGYTF

D gene: TRBD1
V gene: TRBV15
J gene: TRBJ2-2
CDR3 length: 16
CDR3 DNA: TGTGCCACCAGCAGAGATCGAGGACAGGGCGGTGGGGAGCTGTTTTTT
CDR3 protein: CATSRDRGQGGGELFF

D gene: TRBD1
V gene: TRBV25-1
J gene: TRBJ1-6
CDR3 length: 14
CDR3 DNA: TGTGCCAGTACTACAGGGGGCGGGAATTCACCCCTCCACTTT
CDR3 protein: CASTTGGGNSPLHF

D gene: -
V gene: TRBV28
J gene: TRBJ1-5
CDR3 length: 14
CDR3 DNA: TGTGCCAGCAGTTTCTTTGAGGTCTATCAGCCCCAGCATTTT
CDR3 protein: CASSFFEVYQPQHF

D gene: TRBD1
V gene: TRBV19
J gene: TRBJ1-5
CDR3 length: 16
CDR3 DNA: TGTGCCAGTAAGGACAGGGCCCTTCACCGGGAACAGCCCCAGCATTTT
CDR3 protein: CASKDRALHREQPQHF

D gene: TRBD1
V gene: TRBV18
J gene: TRBJ1-5
CDR3 length: 15
CDR3 DNA: TGTGCCAGCTCACGGACAGGACAGCGCAATCAGCCCCAGCATTTT
CDR3 protein: CASSRTGQRNQPQHF

D gene: TRBD1
V gene: TRBV5-6
J gene: TRBJ2-3
CDR3 length: 14
CDR3 DNA: TGTGCCAGCAGTTCAGGGGGCGGGCTGGATACGCAGTATTTT
CDR3 protein: CASSSGGGLDTQYF

D gene: -
V gene: TRBV7-8
J gene: TRBJ2-1
CDR3 length: 12
CDR3 DNA: TGTGTTACAGGACAGCCTTTCAATGAGCAGTTCTTC
CDR3 protein: CVTGQPFNEQFF

D gene: -
V gene: TRBV27
J gene: TRBJ2-7
CDR3 length: 14
CDR3 DNA: TGTGCCAGCAGTTTCGGGGGAGCATCCTACGAGCAGTACTTC
CDR3 protein: CASSFGGASYEQYF

D gene: TRBD1
V gene: TRBV5-6
J gene: TRBJ1-1
CDR3 length: 14
CDR3 DNA: TGTGCCAGCAGCTGGGGGACAGGGGCCACTGAAGCTTTCTTT
CDR3 protein: CASSWGTGATEAFF

D gene: TRBD2
V gene: TRBV27
J gene: TRBJ2-3
CDR3 length: 14
CDR3 DNA: TGTGCCAGCAGATCTAGCGGGATCACAGATACGCAGTATTTT
CDR3 protein: CASRSSGITDTQYF

D gene: -
V gene: TRBV19
J gene: TRBJ1-5
CDR3 length: 15
CDR3 DNA: TGTGCCAGTAACCCCCATGGCAGGGTCCATCAGCCCCAGCATTTT
CDR3 protein: CASNPHGRVHQPQHF

D gene: TRBD1
V gene: TRBV28
J gene: TRBJ2-7
CDR3 length: 14
CDR3 DNA: TGTGCCAGCAGTCCCCCGGACAGGGCATACGAGCAGTACTTC
CDR3 protein: CASSPPDRAYEQYF

D gene: TRBD2
V gene: TRBV5-6
J gene: TRBJ2-3
CDR3 length: 17
CDR3 DNA: TGTGCCAGCAGCTTGAGGGCTAGCGGGTTTCGCGCAGATACGCAGTATTTT
CDR3 protein: CASSLRASGFRADTQYF

D gene: TRBD1
V gene: TRBV19
J gene: TRBJ2-7
CDR3 length: 12
CDR3 DNA: TGTGCCAGCCGGACAGGGAGCTACGAGCAGTACTTC
CDR3 protein: CASRTGSYEQYF

D gene: -
V gene: TRBV30
J gene: TRBJ1-2
CDR3 length: 14
CDR3 DNA: TGTGCCTGGAGTGTAGGTGAGGGCAGCTATGGCTACACCTTC
CDR3 protein: CAWSVGEGSYGYTF

D gene: TRBD1
V gene: TRBV19
J gene: TRBJ2-6
CDR3 length: 19
CDR3 DNA: TGTGCCAGTAGTATGCAGAGACAGGGGTCGGGCTCTGGGGCCAACGTCCTGACTTTC
CDR3 protein: CASSMQRQGSGSGANVLTF

D gene: TRBD1
V gene: TRBV30
J gene: TRBJ1-1
CDR3 length: 13
CDR3 DNA: TGTGCCTGGAGCAAGGGGGCTGGGACTGAAGCTTTCTTT
CDR3 protein: CAWSKGAGTEAFF

D gene: TRBD2
V gene: TRBV7-9
J gene: TRBJ2-5
CDR3 length: 15
CDR3 DNA: TGTGCCAGCAGTTTAGGGACTAGCGGGAAAGAGACCCAGTACTTC
CDR3 protein: CASSLGTSGKETQYF

D gene: TRBD1
V gene: TRBV27
J gene: TRBJ2-1
CDR3 length: 15
CDR3 DNA: TGTGCCAGCAGCCCGGGACAGAAGAACTACAATGAGCAGTTCTTC
CDR3 protein: CASSPGQKNYNEQFF